This T cell receptor (beta chain) was found in a study of blood T cell repertoires in COVID-19. Overall study: The origin of the acute and convalescent COVID-19 samples was the United States, Italy and Spain.

Allocation to cohorts depended on clinical history reported by the participants. Per the original data handling: Researchers report that nucleated cell counts were estimated from reference gene primer amplification. The table came from immunoSEQ multiplex PCR; TCRdb's copy has only in-frame clones and leaves some out. Clone size and V and J calls were adopted from that table, with D and trimming inferred from the DNA. The sample yields approximately 210,000 clones, around 81% seen once. V was clipped by 0 bases and J by 9 bases, with 9 bases between them. The length of the CDR3 is 12 residues. Germline lookup yields CDR1 GTSNPN and CDR2 SVGIG (reference sequence).

The source material was PBMCs or T cells enriched from blood (not recorded which). The gene calls are TRBV30 and TRBJ1-3; D unresolved. This receptor was identified in a man aged 25 to 40 with acute COVID-19. CDR3: CAWSVAAGTIYF. CDR3 coding DNA: TGTGCCTGGAGTGTAGCGGCAGGCACCATATATTTT.